This T cell receptor (beta chain) was sequenced during a study of T cells expressing NK-cell markers. Study summary: Sorted CD3+CD56-NKG2C+, CD3+CD56+NKG2C- and CD3+CD56+NKG2C+ T cells were the source of the TCR beta repertoires. Study-wide results and caveats: The study found dominant NKG2C+ clonotypes at roughly 1.0-7.5% of CD8+ T cells in about six donors.

For this clonotype: What it recognizes is unknown.

What made the TCR beta cDNA was 5'RACE template switching with UMIs. For each CDR3 protein, TCRdb gives one entry from its re-call of the 5' RACE reads, without DNA. Here the sample table reports about 260,000 distinct CDR3 sequences. The CDR3 contains 14 residues. V is TRBV12-3 or TRBV12-4 and J is TRBJ2-3; the D call from TCRdb, TRBD1, cannot be confirmed without DNA. Sequencing used blood T cells: a sorted CD56 or NKG2C T cell subset, CD4+ or CD8+ T cells, or bulk PBMC T cells (not recorded which). The sequence was collected from a man aged 18 to 29 in good health. CDR3 sequence reads: CASTKWDNRDTQYF.